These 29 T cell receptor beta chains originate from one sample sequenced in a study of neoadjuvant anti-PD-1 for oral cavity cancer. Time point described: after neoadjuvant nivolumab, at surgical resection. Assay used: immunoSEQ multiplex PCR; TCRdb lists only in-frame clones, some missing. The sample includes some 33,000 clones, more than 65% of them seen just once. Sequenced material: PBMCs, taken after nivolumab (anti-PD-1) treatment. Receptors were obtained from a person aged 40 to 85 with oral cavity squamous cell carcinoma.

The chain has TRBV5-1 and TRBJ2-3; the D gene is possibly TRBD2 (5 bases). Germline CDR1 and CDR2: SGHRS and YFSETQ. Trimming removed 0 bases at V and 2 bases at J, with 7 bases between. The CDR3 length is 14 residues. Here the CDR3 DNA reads TGCGCCAGCAGCTTGGACGGGAACACAGATACGCAGTATTTT. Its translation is CASSLDGNTDTQYF.

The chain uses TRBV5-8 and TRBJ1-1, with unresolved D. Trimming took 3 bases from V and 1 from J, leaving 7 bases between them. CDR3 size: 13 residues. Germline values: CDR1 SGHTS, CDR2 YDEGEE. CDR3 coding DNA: TGTGCCAGCAGCTATAACCCGAACACTGAAGCTTTCTTT. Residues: CASSYNPNTEAFF.

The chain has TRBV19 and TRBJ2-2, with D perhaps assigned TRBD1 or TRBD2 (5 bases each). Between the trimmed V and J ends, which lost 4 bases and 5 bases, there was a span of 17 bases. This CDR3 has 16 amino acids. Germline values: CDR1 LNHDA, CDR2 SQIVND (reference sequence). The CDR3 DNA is TGTGCCAGTAGTAGAGGGGATGGCCCAGGGACCGGGGAGCTGTTTTTT. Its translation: CASSRGDGPGTGELFF. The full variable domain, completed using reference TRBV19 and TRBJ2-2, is DGGITQSPKYLFRKEGQNVTLSCEQNLNHDAMYWYRQDPGQGLRLIYYSQIVNDFQKGDIAEGYSVSREKKESFPLTVTSAQKNPTAFYLCASSRGDGPGTGELFFGEGSRLTVL.

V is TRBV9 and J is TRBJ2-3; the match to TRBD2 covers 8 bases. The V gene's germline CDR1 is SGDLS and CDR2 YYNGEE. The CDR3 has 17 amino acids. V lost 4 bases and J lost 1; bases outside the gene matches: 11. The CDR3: CASSPKDRGGRTDTQYF. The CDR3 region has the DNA TGTGCCAGCAGCCCCAAAGACCGGGGGGGCCGCACAGATACGCAGTATTTT.

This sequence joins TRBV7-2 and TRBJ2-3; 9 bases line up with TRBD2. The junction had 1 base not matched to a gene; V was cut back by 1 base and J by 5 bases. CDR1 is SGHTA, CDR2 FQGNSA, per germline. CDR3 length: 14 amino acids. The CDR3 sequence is CASSLVRGGDTQYF. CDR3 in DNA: TGTGCCAGCAGCTTAGTGCGGGGGGGAGATACGCAGTATTTT.

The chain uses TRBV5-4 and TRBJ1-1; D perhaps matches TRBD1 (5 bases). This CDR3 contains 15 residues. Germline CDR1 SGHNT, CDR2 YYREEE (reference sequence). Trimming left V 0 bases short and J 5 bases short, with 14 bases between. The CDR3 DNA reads TGTGCCAGCAGCTTGGTTGGCAGGGTGGAAACTGAAGCTTTCTTT. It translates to CASSLVGRVETEAFF.

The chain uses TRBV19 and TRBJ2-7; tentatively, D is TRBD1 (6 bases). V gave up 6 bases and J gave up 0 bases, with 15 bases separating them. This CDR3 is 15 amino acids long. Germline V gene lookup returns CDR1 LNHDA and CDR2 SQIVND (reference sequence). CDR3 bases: TGTGCCAGTAGGTCCGGGGACACTAGCTCCTACGAGCAGTACTTC. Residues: CASRSGDTSSYEQYF.

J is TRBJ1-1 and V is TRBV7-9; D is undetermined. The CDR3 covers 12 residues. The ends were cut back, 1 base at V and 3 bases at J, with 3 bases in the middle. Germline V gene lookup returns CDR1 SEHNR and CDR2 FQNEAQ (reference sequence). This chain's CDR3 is CASSLDYTEAFF. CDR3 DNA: TGTGCCAGCAGCTTAGACTACACTGAAGCTTTCTTT.

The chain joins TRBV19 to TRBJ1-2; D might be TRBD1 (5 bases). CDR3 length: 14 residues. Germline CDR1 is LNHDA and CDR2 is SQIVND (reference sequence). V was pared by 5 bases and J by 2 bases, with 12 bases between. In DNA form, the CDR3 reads TGTGCCAGTAGTCCCTCGACAGCCAACTATGGCTACACCTTC. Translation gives CASSPSTANYGYTF.

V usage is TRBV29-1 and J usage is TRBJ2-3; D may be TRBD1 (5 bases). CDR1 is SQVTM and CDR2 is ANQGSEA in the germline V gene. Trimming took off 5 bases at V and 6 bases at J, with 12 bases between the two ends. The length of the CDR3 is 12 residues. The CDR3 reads CSVREGADTQYF. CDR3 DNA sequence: TGCAGCGTTAGGGAAGGGGCCGATACGCAGTATTTT.

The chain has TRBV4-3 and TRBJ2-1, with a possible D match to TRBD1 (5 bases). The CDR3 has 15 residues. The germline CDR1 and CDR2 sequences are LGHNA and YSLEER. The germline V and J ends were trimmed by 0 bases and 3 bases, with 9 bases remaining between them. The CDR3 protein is CASSQDQGGYNEQFF. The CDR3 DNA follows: TGCGCCAGCAGCCAAGATCAGGGTGGCTACAATGAGCAGTTCTTC.

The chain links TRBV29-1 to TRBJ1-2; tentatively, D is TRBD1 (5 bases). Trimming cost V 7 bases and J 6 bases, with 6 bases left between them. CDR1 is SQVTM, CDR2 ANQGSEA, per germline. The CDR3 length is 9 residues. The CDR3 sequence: CSGGHGYTF. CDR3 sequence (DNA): TGCAGCGGGGGCCATGGCTACACCTTC. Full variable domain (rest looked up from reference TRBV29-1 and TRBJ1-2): SAVISQKPSRDICQRGTSLTIQCQVDSQVTMMFWYRQQPGQSLTLIATANQGSEATYESGFVIDKFPISRPNLTFSTLTVSNMSPEDSSIYLCSGGHGYTFGSGTRLTVV.

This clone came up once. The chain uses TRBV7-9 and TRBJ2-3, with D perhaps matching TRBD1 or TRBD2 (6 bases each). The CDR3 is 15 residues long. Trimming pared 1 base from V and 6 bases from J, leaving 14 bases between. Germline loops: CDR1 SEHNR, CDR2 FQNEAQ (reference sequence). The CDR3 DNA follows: TGTGCCAGCAGCTTAGATGGGGGGCGCTGGGATACGCAGTATTTT. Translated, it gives CASSLDGGRWDTQYF.

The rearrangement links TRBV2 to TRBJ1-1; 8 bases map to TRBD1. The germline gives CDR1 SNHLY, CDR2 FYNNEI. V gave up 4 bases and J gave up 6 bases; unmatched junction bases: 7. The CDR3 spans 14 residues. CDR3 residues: CASSGVRGRAEAFF. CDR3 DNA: TGTGCCAGCAGTGGGGTCAGGGGGCGGGCTGAAGCTTTCTTT.

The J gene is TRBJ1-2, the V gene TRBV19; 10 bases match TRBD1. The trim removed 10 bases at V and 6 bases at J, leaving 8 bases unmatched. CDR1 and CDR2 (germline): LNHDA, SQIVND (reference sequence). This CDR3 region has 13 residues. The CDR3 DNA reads TGTGCCATAGGACAGGGGGAAGTCCATGGCTACACCTTC. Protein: CAIGQGEVHGYTF.

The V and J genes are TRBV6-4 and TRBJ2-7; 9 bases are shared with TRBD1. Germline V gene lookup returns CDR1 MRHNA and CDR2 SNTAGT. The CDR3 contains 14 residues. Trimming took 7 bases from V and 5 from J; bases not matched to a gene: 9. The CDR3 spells CASITGGGFHEQYF. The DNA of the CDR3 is TGTGCCAGCATTACAGGGGGCGGATTCCACGAGCAGTACTTC.

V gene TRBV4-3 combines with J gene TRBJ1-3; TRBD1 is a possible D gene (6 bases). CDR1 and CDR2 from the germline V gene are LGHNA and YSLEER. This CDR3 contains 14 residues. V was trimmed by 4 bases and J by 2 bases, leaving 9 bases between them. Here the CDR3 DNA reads TGCGCCAGCAGCCTACAGGGCCCTGGAAACACCATATATTTT. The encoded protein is CASSLQGPGNTIYF.

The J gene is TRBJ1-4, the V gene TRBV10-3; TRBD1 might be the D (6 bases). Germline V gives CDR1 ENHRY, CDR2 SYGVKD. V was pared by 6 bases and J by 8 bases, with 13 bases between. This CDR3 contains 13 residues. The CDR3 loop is CAISGQGNEKLFF. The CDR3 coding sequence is TGTGCCATCAGCGGTCAGGGGAACGAAAAACTGTTTTTT.

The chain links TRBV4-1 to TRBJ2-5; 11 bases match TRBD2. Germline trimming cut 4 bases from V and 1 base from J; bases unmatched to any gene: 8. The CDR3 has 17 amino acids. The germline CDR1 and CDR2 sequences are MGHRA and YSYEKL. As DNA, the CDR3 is TGCGCCAGCAGCCGCGGACTAGCGGGCAGGTCCCAAGAGACCCAGTACTTC. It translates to CASSRGLAGRSQETQYF.

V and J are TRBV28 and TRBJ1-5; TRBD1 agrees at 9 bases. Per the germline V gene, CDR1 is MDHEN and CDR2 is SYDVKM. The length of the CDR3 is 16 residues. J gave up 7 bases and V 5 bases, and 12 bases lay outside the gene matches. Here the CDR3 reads CASSPTGTGSRQPQHF. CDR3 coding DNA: TGTGCCAGCAGTCCAACCGGGACAGGGTCGCGCCAGCCCCAGCATTTT.

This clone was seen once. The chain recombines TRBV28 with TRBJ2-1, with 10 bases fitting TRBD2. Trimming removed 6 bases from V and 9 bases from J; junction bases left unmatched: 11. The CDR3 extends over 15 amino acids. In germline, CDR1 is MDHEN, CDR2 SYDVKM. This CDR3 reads CASRSGGAGSSEQFF. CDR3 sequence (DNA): TGTGCCAGCAGGAGCGGGGGGGCCGGGAGCAGTGAGCAGTTCTTC.

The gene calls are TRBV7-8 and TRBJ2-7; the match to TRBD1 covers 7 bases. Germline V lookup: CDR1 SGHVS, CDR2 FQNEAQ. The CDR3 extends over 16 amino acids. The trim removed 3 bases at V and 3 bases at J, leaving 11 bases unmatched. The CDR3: CASSFAGWDSNYEQYF. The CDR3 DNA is TGTGCCAGCAGCTTTGCTGGTTGGGACAGCAACTACGAGCAGTACTTC.

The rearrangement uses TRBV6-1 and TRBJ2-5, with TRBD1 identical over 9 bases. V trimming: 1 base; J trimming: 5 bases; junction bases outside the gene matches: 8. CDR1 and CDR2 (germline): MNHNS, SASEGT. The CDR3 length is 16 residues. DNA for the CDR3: TGTGCCAGCAGTGAAGGAGATGGACAGGGGTGGGAGACCCAGTACTTC. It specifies CASSEGDGQGWETQYF.

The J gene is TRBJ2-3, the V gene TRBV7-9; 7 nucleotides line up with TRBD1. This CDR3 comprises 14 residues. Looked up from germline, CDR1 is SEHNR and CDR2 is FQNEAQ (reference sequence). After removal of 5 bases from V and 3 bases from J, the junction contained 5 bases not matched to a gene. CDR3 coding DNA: TGTGCCAGCAGCCTAGGGGGCTATACAGATACGCAGTATTTT. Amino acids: CASSLGGYTDTQYF.

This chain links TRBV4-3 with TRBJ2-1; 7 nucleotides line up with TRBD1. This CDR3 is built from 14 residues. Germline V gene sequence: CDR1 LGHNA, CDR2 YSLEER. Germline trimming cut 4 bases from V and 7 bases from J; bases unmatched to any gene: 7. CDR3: CASSRAQGTNEQFF. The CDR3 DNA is TGCGCCAGCAGCCGGGCACAGGGGACAAATGAGCAGTTCTTC.

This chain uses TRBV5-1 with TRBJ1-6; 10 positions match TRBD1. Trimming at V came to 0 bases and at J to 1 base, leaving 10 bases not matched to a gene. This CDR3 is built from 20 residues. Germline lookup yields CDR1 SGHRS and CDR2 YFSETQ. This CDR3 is CASSLAGGTGVFSYNSPLHF. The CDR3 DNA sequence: TGCGCCAGCAGCTTGGCCGGCGGGACAGGGGTTTTTTCCTATAATTCACCCCTCCACTTT.

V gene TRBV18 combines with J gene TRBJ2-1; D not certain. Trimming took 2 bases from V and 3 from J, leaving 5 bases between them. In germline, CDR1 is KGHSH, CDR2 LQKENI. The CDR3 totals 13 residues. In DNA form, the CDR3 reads TGTGCCAGCTCACCAGGGATCTACAATGAGCAGTTCTTC. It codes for CASSPGIYNEQFF.

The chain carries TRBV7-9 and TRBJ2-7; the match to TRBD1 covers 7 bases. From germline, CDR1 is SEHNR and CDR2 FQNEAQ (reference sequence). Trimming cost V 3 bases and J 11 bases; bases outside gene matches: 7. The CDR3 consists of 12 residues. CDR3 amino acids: CASSFDEGAEYF. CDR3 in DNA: TGTGCCAGCAGCTTCGACGAGGGGGCAGAGTACTTC.

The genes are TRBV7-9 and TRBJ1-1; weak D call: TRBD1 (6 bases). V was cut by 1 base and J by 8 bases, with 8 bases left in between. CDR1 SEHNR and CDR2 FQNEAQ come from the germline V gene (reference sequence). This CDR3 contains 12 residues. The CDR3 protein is CASSLGGGEAFF. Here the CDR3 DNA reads TGTGCCAGCAGCTTAGGGGGGGGCGAAGCTTTCTTT.